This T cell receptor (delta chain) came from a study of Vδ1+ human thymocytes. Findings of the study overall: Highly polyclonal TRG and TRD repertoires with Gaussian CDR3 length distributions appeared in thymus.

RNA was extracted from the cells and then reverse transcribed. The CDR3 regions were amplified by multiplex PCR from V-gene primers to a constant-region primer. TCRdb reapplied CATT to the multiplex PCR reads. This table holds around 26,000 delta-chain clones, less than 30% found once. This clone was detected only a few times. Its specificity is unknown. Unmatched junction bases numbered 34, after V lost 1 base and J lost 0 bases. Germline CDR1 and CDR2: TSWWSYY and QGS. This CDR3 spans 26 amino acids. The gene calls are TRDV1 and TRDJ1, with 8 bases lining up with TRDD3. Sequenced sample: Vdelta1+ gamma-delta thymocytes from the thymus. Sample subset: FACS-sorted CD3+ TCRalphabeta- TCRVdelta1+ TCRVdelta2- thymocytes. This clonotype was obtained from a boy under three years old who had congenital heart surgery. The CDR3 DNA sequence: TGTGCTCTTGGGGAACCTGAACCCTCACCCCCGGGGGCTGGGGGACAAATCGTATGGTACACCGATAAACTCATCTTT. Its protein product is CALGEPEPSPPGAGGQIVWYTDKLIF.